This entry lists 20 T cell receptor beta chains sequenced from one sample in a study of T cell changes during pregnancy in multiple sclerosis. Using immunoSEQ multiplex PCR, the repertoire was profiled, and TCRdb retains in-frame clones only, with some absent. In the table there are 75,000 to 95,000 clones, approximately 90% of which are singletons. The sample in question was peripheral blood, obtained before pregnancy. These receptor sequences come from a female donor with multiple sclerosis, enrolled in a pregnancy study.

This chain links TRBV2 with TRBJ2-5, with a weak D call TRBD2 (6 bases). Trimming took off 4 bases at V and 7 bases at J, with 19 bases between the two ends. This CDR3 spans 15 amino acids. Germline V CDR1 and CDR2: SNHLY, FYNNEI. CDR3: CASSADGDPRGTQYF. CDR3 sequence (DNA): TGTGCCAGCAGTGCGGATGGGGACCCGCGGGGGACCCAGTACTTC.

V gene TRBV5-8 combines with J gene TRBJ1-6; D is unclear. With 0 bases removed from V and 10 bases from J, the gap between germline ends came to 14 bases. This CDR3 spans 15 amino acids. In germline, CDR1 is SGHTS, CDR2 YDEGEE. CDR3 loop: CASSLEVVGASPLHF. The CDR3 DNA follows: TGTGCCAGCAGCTTGGAGGTGGTAGGAGCGTCACCCCTCCACTTT.

This chain joins TRBV5-1 and TRBJ2-2; maybe TRBD2 (5 bases). The V gene's germline CDR1 is SGHRS and CDR2 YFSETQ. Deletions cut 2 bases from V and 7 bases from J, with 9 bases between. CDR3 size: 13 residues. In nucleotides, the CDR3 is TGCGCCAGCAGCTTACAGCGGCGCGGGGAGCTGTTTTTT. As protein: CASSLQRRGELFF. Full variable domain (remainder filled in from reference TRBV5-1 and TRBJ2-2): KAGVTQTPRYLIKTRGQQVTLSCSPISGHRSVSWYQQTPGQGLQFLFEYFSETQRNKGNFPGRFSGRQFSNSRSEMNVSTLELGDSALYLCASSLQRRGELFFGEGSRLTVL.

V and J are TRBV7-3 and TRBJ2-1; TRBD2 aligns across 11 bases. With 2 bases clipped from V and 2 bases from J, the junction kept 2 bases outside the gene matches. Germline-derived CDR1 and CDR2 are SGHTA and FQGTGA. CDR3 length: 16 residues. In nucleotides, the CDR3 is TGTGCCAGCAGCTTAGATAGCGGGAGGGCCTACAATGAGCAGTTCTTC. Amino acid sequence: CASSLDSGRAYNEQFF.

The chain uses TRBV5-5 and TRBJ2-3; weak D call: TRBD2 (7 bases). Germline CDR1 reads SGHKS; CDR2 reads YYEKEE (reference sequence). The V end lost 3 bases, the J end lost 4 bases, and 9 bases lay between the germline ends. The CDR3 is 13 residues long. CDR3 coding DNA: TGTGCCAGCAGCTGGGGGGGCTCAGATACGCAGTATTTT. Translated, it gives CASSWGGSDTQYF.

This clone occurred once. This rearrangement joins TRBV27 to TRBJ1-1; tentatively, D is TRBD1 (5 bases). CDR3 length: 12 residues. V gave up 3 bases and J gave up 12 bases, with 14 bases separating them. Germline V CDR1 and CDR2: MNHEY, SMNVEV (reference sequence). The CDR3 sequence: CASSFQQGTTFF. CDR3 DNA: TGTGCCAGCAGTTTCCAGCAGGGTACAACTTTCTTT.

The chain couples TRBV27 to TRBJ2-3; D is unresolved. The CDR3 extends over 13 amino acids. Germline CDR1 reads MNHEY; CDR2 reads SMNVEV (reference sequence). V shed 4 bases and J shed 5 bases, with 10 bases lying between them. The CDR3 spells CASSYPTVDTQYF. In nucleotides, the CDR3 is TGTGCCAGCAGTTACCCTACGGTAGATACGCAGTATTTT.

Notes on this clone: The same CDR3 can be traced to other DNA sequences in this sample. The V gene is TRBV7-3, the J gene TRBJ2-3, with 8 positions matching TRBD1. Germline CDR1 reads SGHTA; CDR2 reads FQGTGA. The J segment lost 4 bases and the V segment lost 2 bases, leaving 8 bases of the junction unmatched. The CDR3 extends over 16 amino acids. The CDR3 bases are TGTGCCAGCAGCTTACTTGCAGGGGGCGGCGCAGATACGCAGTATTTT. Translating it yields CASSLLAGGGADTQYF. Combining the CDR3 with reference TRBV7-3 and TRBJ2-3 gives the whole variable domain GAGVSQTPSNKVTEKGKYVELRCDPISGHTALYWYRQSLGQGPEFLIYFQGTGAADDSGLPNDRFFAVRPEGSVSTLKIQRTERGDSAVYLCASSLLAGGGADTQYFGPGTRLTVL.

Only one count was recorded for this clone. CDR3 residues: CASSFRSGANVLTF. CDR3 nucleotides: TGTGCCAGCAGCTTCCGCTCTGGGGCCAACGTCCTGACTTTC. The V gene is TRBV5-6, the J gene TRBJ2-6, with D uncertain. Germline values: CDR1 SGHDT, CDR2 YYEEEE. The CDR3 sequence is 14 residues long. V was shortened by 2 bases and J by 0 bases, with 3 bases between the two germline ends.

This chain joins TRBV5-8 and TRBJ2-1; 7 bases are a match to TRBD1. Unmatched junction bases numbered 7, after V lost 4 bases and J lost 0 bases. The germline V gene has CDR1 SGHTS and CDR2 YDEGEE. This CDR3 is built from 16 residues. CDR3 region: CASSAFRDSSYNEQFF. CDR3 sequence (DNA): TGTGCCAGCAGCGCCTTCCGGGACAGCTCCTACAATGAGCAGTTCTTC.

This sequence joins TRBV18 and TRBJ2-1, with 10 bases identical to TRBD2. V lost 0 bases and J lost 7; bases outside the gene matches: 9. Germline CDR1 is KGHSH and CDR2 is LQKENI. The CDR3 consists of 17 residues. CDR3 sequence: CASSPPSRLAGVNEQFF. Written as DNA, the CDR3 is TGTGCCAGCTCACCACCATCGAGGCTAGCGGGAGTAAATGAGCAGTTCTTC.

The V call is TRBV5-6, the J call TRBJ2-1, with a possible D match to TRBD2 (5 bases). Germline values: CDR1 SGHDT, CDR2 YYEEEE. V was shortened by 4 bases and J by 6 bases, with 17 bases between the two germline ends. The CDR3 contains 15 residues. The CDR3 nucleotides read TGTGCCAGCAGCCCGCGGGTGGGCAAAGGCAATGAGCAGTTCTTC. As protein: CASSPRVGKGNEQFF.

V is TRBV5-1 and J is TRBJ2-1; TRBD2 matches at 8 bases. The CDR3 runs to 13 residues. Looked up from germline, CDR1 is SGHRS and CDR2 is YFSETQ. Unmatched junction bases numbered 3, after V lost 3 bases and J lost 7 bases. The CDR3 sequence is CASSSGGANEQFF. The DNA for the CDR3 is TGCGCCAGCAGCTCCGGGGGGGCTAATGAGCAGTTCTTC. The full variable domain, in which reference TRBV5-1 and TRBJ2-1 provide the parts outside the CDR3, is KAGVTQTPRYLIKTRGQQVTLSCSPISGHRSVSWYQQTPGQGLQFLFEYFSETQRNKGNFPGRFSGRQFSNSRSEMNVSTLELGDSALYLCASSSGGANEQFFGPGTRLTVL.

The chain is built from TRBV28 and TRBJ2-7, with no clear D. CDR3 length equals 15 residues. With 2 bases removed from V and 0 bases from J, the gap between germline ends came to 11 bases. Looked up from germline, CDR1 is MDHEN and CDR2 is SYDVKM. Here the CDR3 DNA reads TGTGCCAGCAGTTTACCCCGATCGAGCTCCTACGAGCAGTACTTC. Translation gives CASSLPRSSSYEQYF. The entire variable domain, with the rest obtained from reference TRBV28 and TRBJ2-7, is as follows: DVKVTQSSRYLVKRTGEKVFLECVQDMDHENMFWYRQDPGLGLRLIYFSYDVKMKEKGDIPEGYSVSREKKERFSLILESASTNQTSMYLCASSLPRSSSYEQYFGPGTRLTVT.

V usage is TRBV25-1 and J usage is TRBJ2-7; TRBD1 agrees at 7 bases. CDR1 and CDR2 from the germline V gene are MGHDK and SYGVNS. The CDR3 loop spans 12 amino acids. The ends lost 6 bases at V and 3 bases at J; junction bases unmatched: 2. The CDR3 protein is CASRRQGYEQYF. The CDR3 region has the DNA TGTGCCAGCAGGAGACAGGGCTACGAGCAGTACTTC.

V usage is TRBV28 and J usage is TRBJ2-1, with D tentatively TRBD2 (5 bases). Trimming pared 2 bases from V and 8 bases from J, leaving 16 bases between. This CDR3 has 15 residues. Looked up from germline, CDR1 is MDHEN and CDR2 is SYDVKM. For the CDR3, the DNA is TGTGCCAGCAGTTTACTGGGGAGCGTGGTCTATGAGCAGTTCTTC. Its translation: CASSLLGSVVYEQFF.

The chain joins TRBV5-5 to TRBJ2-7, with a tentative D call TRBD2 (6 bases). This CDR3 is 14 amino acids long. Germline loops: CDR1 SGHKS, CDR2 YYEKEE (reference sequence). Trimming removed 1 base at V and 3 bases at J, with 11 bases between. CDR3 coding DNA: TGTGCCAGCAGCTTGTTTGGAGGGAACTACGAGCAGTACTTC. Amino acid sequence: CASSLFGGNYEQYF.

V usage is TRBV11-1 and J usage is TRBJ2-3, with a possible D match to TRBD2 (6 bases). V was pared by 8 bases and J by 2 bases, with 17 bases between. The CDR3 length is 15 residues. CDR1 and CDR2 from the germline V gene are SGHAT and FQDESV (reference sequence). In nucleotides, the CDR3 is TGTGCCAGCTCCCCAAGGGCTAGCGACACAGATACGCAGTATTTT. It yields the protein CASSPRASDTDTQYF.

The rearrangement uses TRBV2 and TRBJ2-5, with TRBD1 as a possible D gene (6 bases). Trimming left V 10 bases short and J 4 bases short, with 16 bases between. CDR1 is SNHLY and CDR2 is FYNNEI in the germline V gene. This CDR3 has 13 residues. The CDR3: CANRGQSPETQYF. CDR3 DNA sequence: TGTGCCAACCGAGGACAGTCCCCAGAGACCCAGTACTTC. The whole variable domain, filled in from reference TRBV2 and TRBJ2-5, reads EPEVTQTPSHQVTQMGQEVILRCVPISNHLYFYWYRQILGQKVEFLVSFYNNEISEKSEIFDDQFSVERPDGSNFTLKIRSTKLEDSAMYFCANRGQSPETQYFGPGTRLLVL.

The V call is TRBV5-1, the J call TRBJ2-3; 14 nucleotides align to TRBD2. From germline, CDR1 is SGHRS and CDR2 YFSETQ. V gave up 7 bases and J gave up 5 bases; unmatched junction bases: 6. CDR3 length: 15 residues. CDR3 protein: CASATSGGARDTQYF. The CDR3 nucleotides are TGCGCCAGCGCGACTAGCGGGGGGGCTCGAGATACGCAGTATTTT.